This T cell receptor (beta chain) was profiled in a study of T cell responses to AZD1222 COVID-19 vaccine. Study observations and caveats: Breadth and depth of Spike-specific TCRs rose after two AZD1222 doses. Seropositivity was recorded at baseline in only a handful of AZD1222 recipients. Vaccine-associated CD4 TCRs spanned spike, dominant at 160-218 and 743-854. The sample set comprised mostly white British donors with more females, and clonal diversity was possibly underestimated.

Data came from immunoSEQ multiplex PCR; TCRdb stores just in-frame clones and leaves some out. The sample consists of roughly 160,000 clones, about 90% of them appearing once. V lost 4 bases, J lost 2 bases, and 7 bases stayed unmatched. CDR3 length: 15 residues. Germline CDR1 is GTSNPN and CDR2 is SVGIG (reference sequence). A word on this clone: The antigen remains unidentified.

The chain links TRBV30 to TRBJ1-2; 10 bases agree with TRBD1. This receptor was identified in an adult who received the AZD1222 COVID-19 vaccine. The sample in question was peripheral blood, obtained 28 days after the second AZD1222 dose. The CDR3 coding sequence is TGTGCCTGGATCCGCCCGGGACAGGGGAACTATGGCTACACCTTC. Translated: CAWIRPGQGNYGYTF. Full variable domain (rest looked up from reference TRBV30 and TRBJ1-2): SQTIHQWPATLVQPVGSPLSLECTVEGTSNPNLYWYRQAAGRGLQLLFYSVGIGQISSEVPQNLSASRPQDRQFILSSKKLLLSDSGFYLCAWIRPGQGNYGYTFGSGTRLTVV.